This T cell receptor (beta chain) was profiled in a study of human thymus T cells. Findings of the study overall: It looked as if thymic and blood repertoires used V and J genes in a biased way. In unrelated individuals, thymic repertoires overlapped highly, according to related research.

This clone was seen a handful of times. The antigen is not known. Thymus specimens were resections from corrective heart surgery. Healthy Finnish infants undergoing corrective surgery for congenital heart defects were used as donors. Clones were sequenced by immunoSEQ multiplex PCR, and TCRdb holds only the in-frame ones, with some missing. The sample holds 60,000 to 75,000 clones, roughly 94% seen once. The V gene's germline CDR1 is SQVTM and CDR2 ANQGSEA. V shed 8 bases and J 9 bases; nucleotides not matched to a gene: 12. CDR3 length: 13 amino acids. The sequence came from a girl in the first two years of life with a congenital heart defect but otherwise immunologically healthy. The rearrangement uses TRBV29-1 and TRBJ2-1; 8 bases match TRBD2. The source material was thymus tissue. The DNA for the CDR3 is TGCAGCTTAATAGCGGGAAAGGACCGTGAGCAGTTCTTC. Encoded protein: CSLIAGKDREQFF.